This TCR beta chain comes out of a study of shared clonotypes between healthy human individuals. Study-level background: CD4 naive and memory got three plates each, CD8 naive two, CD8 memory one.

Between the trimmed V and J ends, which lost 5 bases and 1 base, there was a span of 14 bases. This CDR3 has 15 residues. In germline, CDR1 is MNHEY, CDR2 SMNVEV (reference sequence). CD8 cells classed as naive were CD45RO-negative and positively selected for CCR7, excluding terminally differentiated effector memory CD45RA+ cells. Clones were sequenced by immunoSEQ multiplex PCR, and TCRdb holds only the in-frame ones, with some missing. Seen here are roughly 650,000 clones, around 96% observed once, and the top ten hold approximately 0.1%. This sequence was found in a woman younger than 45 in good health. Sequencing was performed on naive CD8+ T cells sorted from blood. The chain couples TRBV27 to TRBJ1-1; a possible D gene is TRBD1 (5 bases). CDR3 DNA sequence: TGTGCCAGCAGTACCGGGGGGGAACGGAACACTGAAGCTTTCTTT. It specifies CASSTGGERNTEAFF.